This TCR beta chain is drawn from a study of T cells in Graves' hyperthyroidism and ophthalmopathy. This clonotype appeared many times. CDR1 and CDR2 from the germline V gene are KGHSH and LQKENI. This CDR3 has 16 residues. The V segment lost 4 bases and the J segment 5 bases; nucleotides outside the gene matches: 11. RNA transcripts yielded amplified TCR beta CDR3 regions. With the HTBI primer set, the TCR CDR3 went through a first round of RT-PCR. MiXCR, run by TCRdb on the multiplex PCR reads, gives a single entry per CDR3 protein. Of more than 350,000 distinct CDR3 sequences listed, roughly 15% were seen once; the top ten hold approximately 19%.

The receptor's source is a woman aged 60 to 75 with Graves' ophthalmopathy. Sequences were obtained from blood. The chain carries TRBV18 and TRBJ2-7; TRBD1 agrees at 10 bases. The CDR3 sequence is CASSLRPGTGAHEQYF. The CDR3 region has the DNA TGTGCCAGCTCACTTCGTCCCGGGACAGGGGCCCACGAGCAGTACTTC.